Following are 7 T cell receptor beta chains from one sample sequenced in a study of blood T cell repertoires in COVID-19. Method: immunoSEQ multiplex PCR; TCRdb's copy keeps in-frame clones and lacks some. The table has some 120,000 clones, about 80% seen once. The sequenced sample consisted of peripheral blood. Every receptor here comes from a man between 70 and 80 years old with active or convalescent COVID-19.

CDR3 sequence reads: CASSKNRERGNEQFF. The CDR3 nucleotides read TGTGCCAGCAGCAAAAACAGGGAGAGGGGCAATGAGCAGTTCTTC. This chain joins TRBV7-3 and TRBJ2-1; D perhaps matches TRBD1 (6 bases). The germline V and J ends were trimmed by 5 bases and 6 bases, with 17 bases remaining between them. Germline values: CDR1 SGHTA, CDR2 FQGTGA. The CDR3 contains 15 residues.

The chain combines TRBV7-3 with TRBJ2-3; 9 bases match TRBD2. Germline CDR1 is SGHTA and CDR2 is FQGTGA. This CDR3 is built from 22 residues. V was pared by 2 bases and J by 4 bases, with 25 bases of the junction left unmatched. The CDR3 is CASSLAHTSADRISGRSDTQYF. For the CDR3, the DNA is TGTGCCAGCAGCTTAGCGCACACCTCAGCCGATAGGATTAGCGGGAGATCAGATACGCAGTATTTT.

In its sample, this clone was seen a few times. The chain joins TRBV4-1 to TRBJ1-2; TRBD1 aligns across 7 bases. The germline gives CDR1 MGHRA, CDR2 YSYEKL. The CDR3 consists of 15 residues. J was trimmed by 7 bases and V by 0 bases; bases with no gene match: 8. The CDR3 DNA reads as TGCGCCAGCAGCCAAGAGCAGGGGGTGAGGGGTGGCTACACCTTC. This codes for CASSQEQGVRGGYTF.

CDR3 coding DNA: TGTGCCTCAATGGAGAATAGCAATCAGCCCCAGCATTTT. It yields the protein CASMENSNQPQHF. This chain links TRBV10-3 with TRBJ1-5; D remains unclear. The CDR3 loop spans 13 amino acids. V was trimmed by 11 bases and J by 0 bases, leaving 11 bases between them. Looked up from germline, CDR1 is ENHRY and CDR2 is SYGVKD.

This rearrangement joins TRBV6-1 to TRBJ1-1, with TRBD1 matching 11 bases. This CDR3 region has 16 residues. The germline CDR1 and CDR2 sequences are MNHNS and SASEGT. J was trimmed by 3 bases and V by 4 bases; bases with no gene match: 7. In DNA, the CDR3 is TGTGCCAGCAGTGGGACAGGGGGCGTAGGCGACACTGAAGCTTTCTTT. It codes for CASSGTGGVGDTEAFF.

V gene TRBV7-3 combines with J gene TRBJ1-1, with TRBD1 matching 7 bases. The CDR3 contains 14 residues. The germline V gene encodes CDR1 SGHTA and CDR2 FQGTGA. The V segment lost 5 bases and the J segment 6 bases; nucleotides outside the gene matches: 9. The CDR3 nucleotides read TGTGCCAGCAGCACGAAACACAGGGGCGCTGAAGCTTTCTTT. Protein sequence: CASSTKHRGAEAFF.

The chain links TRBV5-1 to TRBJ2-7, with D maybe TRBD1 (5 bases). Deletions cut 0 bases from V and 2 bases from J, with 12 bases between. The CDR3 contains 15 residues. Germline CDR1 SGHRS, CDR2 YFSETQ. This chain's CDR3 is CASSLGATDTYEQYF. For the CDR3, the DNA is TGCGCCAGCAGCTTGGGGGCGACAGACACCTACGAGCAGTACTTC.